Following are 25 T cell receptor beta chains from one sample sequenced in a study of tumor-infiltrating lymphocytes in localized non-small cell lung cancer. Sequenced by immunoSEQ multiplex PCR; TCRdb stores in-frame clones only, minus some. Altogether 4,000 to 6,000 clones are present, less than 75% being singletons, with the ten largest covering under 80%. Sequenced sample: lung tumor tissue. These receptors all come from a human donor with non-small cell lung cancer.

This clone has a handful of counts. The chain joins TRBV12-5 to TRBJ2-2, with D perhaps matching TRBD1 (5 bases). The CDR3 consists of 15 residues. Germline CDR1 LGHNT, CDR2 FRNRAP. V was cut by 6 bases and J by 5 bases, with 16 bases left in between. DNA of the CDR3: TGTGCTAGTGGAACCCTAGGGGTAAAGACCGGGGAGCTGTTTTTT. Translating gives CASGTLGVKTGELFF.

This clone appeared a few times. Distinct nucleotide sequences in the sample also encode this CDR3. V usage is TRBV5-8 and J usage is TRBJ1-4; D remains unclear. The germline V and J ends were trimmed by 4 bases and 8 bases, with 15 bases remaining between them. Germline lookup yields CDR1 SGHTS and CDR2 YDEGEE. The CDR3 runs 14 residues. CDR3 residues: CASSPGLGWEKLFF. DNA for the CDR3: TGTGCCAGCAGCCCCGGTCTTGGATGGGAAAAACTGTTTTTT. The whole variable domain, remainder taken from reference TRBV5-8 and TRBJ1-4, is EAGVTQSPTHLIKTRGQQATLRCSPISGHTSVYWYQQALGLGLQFLLWYDEGEERNRGNFPPRFSGRQFPNYSSELNVNALELEDSALYLCASSPGLGWEKLFFGSGTQLSVL.

CDR3 protein: CASISSPGVTYEQYF. The DNA of the CDR3 is TGTGCCAGCATCTCATCACCCGGGGTAACCTACGAGCAGTACTTC. This chain uses TRBV6-6 with TRBJ2-7, with D possibly TRBD2 on 5 matching bases. Trimming took off 7 bases at V and 2 bases at J, with 18 bases between the two ends. Germline assignment: CDR1 MNHNY and CDR2 SVGAGI (reference sequence). This CDR3 is 15 amino acids long.

J is TRBJ2-7 and V is TRBV11-3; D perhaps matches TRBD1 (5 bases). This CDR3 comprises 13 residues. Germline CDR1 and CDR2: SGHNT and YENEEA. Trimming removed 6 bases from V and 7 bases from J, with 16 bases in between. The CDR3 sequence is CASSLQGKGEQYV. CDR3 bases: TGTGCCAGCAGTTTGCAGGGAAAGGGGGAGCAGTACGTC.

Only one count was recorded for this clone. The chain recombines TRBV10-3 with TRBJ2-3; D might be TRBD2 (6 bases). V dropped 7 bases and J dropped 1 base, with 12 bases sitting between them. Germline CDR1 is ENHRY and CDR2 is SYGVKD. The CDR3 totals 14 residues. The CDR3 region is CAITAGSRTDTQYF. CDR3 DNA sequence: TGTGCCATCACTGCGGGGTCTCGCACAGATACGCAGTATTTT.

V gene TRBV18 combines with J gene TRBJ2-2, with D maybe TRBD2 (6 bases). This CDR3 spans 17 amino acids. V shed 0 bases and J shed 3 bases, with 14 bases lying between them. Germline CDR1 KGHSH, CDR2 LQKENI. The CDR3 protein is CASSPPTAGRDTGELFF. In nucleotides, the CDR3 is TGTGCCAGCTCACCACCGACGGCCGGGAGAGACACCGGGGAGCTGTTTTTT.

CDR3 protein: CASSALRTGGTEAFF. DNA for the CDR3: TGTGCCAGCAGTGCCCTTCGGACAGGGGGCACTGAAGCTTTCTTT. The chain has TRBV6-1 and TRBJ1-1, with 10 positions matching TRBD1. CDR1 is MNHNS and CDR2 is SASEGT in the germline V gene. With V trimmed by 4 bases and J by 4 bases, 6 bases remained unmatched. This CDR3 spans 15 amino acids.

This clone occurred once. This chain connects TRBV7-3 to TRBJ2-2; TRBD2 is a possible D gene (5 bases). Germline V lookup: CDR1 SGHTA, CDR2 FQGTGA. CDR3 size: 13 residues. V lost 5 bases to trimming and J lost 5 bases, with 9 bases between them. The CDR3 protein is CASSARGTGELFF. In DNA, the CDR3 is TGTGCCAGCAGCGCTCGGGGTACCGGGGAGCTGTTTTTT.

This clone was found once. V gene TRBV29-1 combines with J gene TRBJ2-3, with 7 positions matching TRBD2. CDR3 length equals 15 residues. The germline V gene encodes CDR1 SQVTM and CDR2 ANQGSEA. V was pared by 4 bases and J by 0 bases, with 7 bases of the junction left unmatched. CDR3 amino acids: CSVVVWDYSTDTQYF. CDR3 nucleotides: TGCAGCGTTGTCGTATGGGACTACAGCACAGATACGCAGTATTTT.

The chain recombines TRBV5-4 with TRBJ1-1; D gene unclear. The V gene lost 0 bases and the J gene lost 1 base, with 4 bases spanning the gap. Germline loops: CDR1 SGHNT, CDR2 YYREEE (reference sequence). CDR3 length equals 13 residues. CDR3 coding DNA: TGTGCCAGCAGCTTGGAACCGAACACTGAAGCTTTCTTT. This translates into CASSLEPNTEAFF.

The V gene is TRBV4-1, the J gene TRBJ2-3; tentatively, D is TRBD1 or TRBD2 (5 bases each). The germline gives CDR1 MGHRA, CDR2 YSYEKL. Trimming cost V 2 bases and J 2 bases, with 11 bases left between them. CDR3 length equals 15 residues. For the CDR3, the DNA is TGCGCCAGCAGCCAACACGGGACCCCCACAGATACGCAGTATTTT. Translation gives CASSQHGTPTDTQYF.

The V and J genes are TRBV18 and TRBJ1-2; 9 bases align to TRBD1. Germline loops: CDR1 KGHSH, CDR2 LQKENI. The CDR3 runs 14 residues. Trimming cost V 3 bases and J 4 bases; bases outside gene matches: 3. CDR3 amino acids: CASSPLQGAYGYTF. For the CDR3, the DNA is TGTGCCAGCTCACCCCTACAGGGGGCCTATGGCTACACCTTC.

The table lists this clone with a few counts. The chain employs TRBV7-9 and TRBJ1-1; no clear D. The V and J ends lost 2 bases and 5 bases respectively, with 21 bases between them. The CDR3 is 17 amino acids. Germline V CDR1 and CDR2: SEHNR, FQNEAQ (reference sequence). CDR3 region: CASSLQVPGPQGTEAFF. The CDR3 coding sequence is TGTGCCAGCAGCTTACAAGTTCCGGGCCCCCAAGGGACTGAAGCTTTCTTT.

This chain links TRBV2 with TRBJ1-5; D gene unclear. Trimming pared 6 bases from V and 7 bases from J, leaving 13 bases between. Germline lookup yields CDR1 SNHLY and CDR2 FYNNEI. The CDR3 spans 13 residues. The CDR3 DNA reads TGTGCCAGCAGCGGGGTAGGCAGCCAGCCCCAGCATTTT. Residues: CASSGVGSQPQHF.

The chain uses TRBV5-6 and TRBJ2-5; the match to TRBD2 covers 10 bases. This CDR3 spans 15 amino acids. Trimming took 4 bases from V and 4 from J; bases not matched to a gene: 7. The germline V gene has CDR1 SGHDT and CDR2 YYEEEE. The CDR3 reads CASSLSGRASETQYF. Written as DNA, the CDR3 is TGTGCCAGCAGCCTAAGCGGGAGGGCCTCAGAGACCCAGTACTTC.

The gene calls are TRBV2 and TRBJ2-3; TRBD2 might be the D (5 bases). This CDR3 is built from 15 residues. The germline V gene encodes CDR1 SNHLY and CDR2 FYNNEI. Trimming stripped 1 base from V and 0 bases from J, with 8 bases between. The CDR3 spells CASSEVRTSTDTQYF. The CDR3 DNA reads TGTGCCAGCAGTGAAGTTAGGACTAGCACAGATACGCAGTATTTT.

In its sample, this clone was seen a few times. CDR3 residues: CAWNLDSADYTF. The CDR3 DNA follows: TGTGCCTGGAATCTGGACAGCGCCGACTACACCTTC. The V call is TRBV30, the J call TRBJ1-2; tentatively, D is TRBD1 (6 bases). CDR3 length: 12 residues. The germline V and J ends were trimmed by 4 bases and 10 bases, with 16 bases remaining between them. Germline V gene data show CDR1 as GTSNPN and CDR2 as SVGIG (reference sequence).

This chain uses TRBV19 with TRBJ1-3; no reliable D call. Trimming cost V 4 bases and J 4 bases, with 14 bases left between them. This CDR3 has 15 residues. The germline CDR1 and CDR2 sequences are LNHDA and SQIVND (reference sequence). The CDR3 protein is CASSTPRSAGNTIYF. CDR3 DNA: TGTGCCAGTAGTACCCCCCGGTCAGCAGGAAACACCATATATTTT.

The genes are TRBV5-5 and TRBJ1-6; 7 bases agree with TRBD1. The CDR3 runs 18 residues. In germline, CDR1 is SGHKS, CDR2 YYEKEE (reference sequence). V shed 4 bases, J shed 10 bases, and the junction held 20 bases outside the gene matches. CDR3 protein: CASSRIKVDRVTESPLHF. The CDR3 nucleotides read TGTGCCAGCAGCCGAATAAAAGTTGACAGGGTAACGGAATCACCCCTCCACTTT.

This clone was recorded a few times. This sequence joins TRBV5-5 and TRBJ2-7; tentatively, D is TRBD1 (5 bases). Germline V gives CDR1 SGHKS, CDR2 YYEKEE (reference sequence). The CDR3 is 14 amino acids. With 0 bases removed from V and 6 bases from J, the gap between germline ends came to 13 bases. The CDR3 bases are TGTGCCAGCAGCTTGGCCGCAGGGTGGGGCGAGCAGTACGTC. Protein product: CASSLAAGWGEQYV.

This chain connects TRBV6-6 to TRBJ2-2; D gene ambiguous. The CDR3 length is 12 residues. V lost 8 bases to trimming and J lost 3 bases, with 7 bases between them. Germline assignment: CDR1 MNHNY and CDR2 SVGAGI (reference sequence). The CDR3 DNA reads as TGTGCCAGCGGAAGGGACACCGGGGAGCTGTTTTTT. Translating it yields CASGRDTGELFF.

This clone was counted between two and nine times. The chain carries TRBV7-9 and TRBJ2-3; TRBD1 or TRBD2 may be the D gene (5 bases each). This CDR3 has 16 residues. The ends were cut back, 3 bases at V and 2 bases at J, with 15 bases in the middle. CDR1 and CDR2 from the germline V gene are SEHNR and FQNEAQ (reference sequence). CDR3 residues: CASSFRVGVLTDTQYF. In DNA, the CDR3 is TGTGCCAGCAGCTTTAGGGTGGGGGTGCTCACAGATACGCAGTATTTT.

The chain has TRBV7-9 and TRBJ2-5; the match to TRBD1 covers 10 bases. The germline V gene encodes CDR1 SEHNR and CDR2 FQNEAQ (reference sequence). V gave up 3 bases and J gave up 5 bases; unmatched junction bases: 6. The CDR3 contains 15 residues. The CDR3 sequence is CASSFRTGGGETQYF. The DNA for the CDR3 is TGTGCCAGCAGCTTTCGGACAGGGGGAGGCGAGACCCAGTACTTC.

The table lists this clone with a few counts. The V call is TRBV29-1, the J call TRBJ1-1; D is unclear. Trimming took 4 bases from V and 1 from J, leaving 10 bases between them. Germline V gene lookup returns CDR1 SQVTM and CDR2 ANQGSEA. CDR3 length equals 13 residues. CDR3 protein: CSVVGNKNTEAFF. Here the CDR3 DNA reads TGCAGCGTTGTTGGAAACAAGAACACTGAAGCTTTCTTT.

The genes are TRBV9 and TRBJ2-1; perhaps D is TRBD1 or TRBD2 (6 bases each). The V and J ends lost 3 bases and 6 bases respectively, with 10 bases between them. Germline-derived CDR1 and CDR2 are SGDLS and YYNGEE. This CDR3 contains 13 residues. The DNA of the CDR3 is TGTGCCAGCAGCGGGGGGGCCTTCAATGAGCAGTTCTTC. This sequence encodes CASSGGAFNEQFF.